This T cell receptor beta chain is drawn from a study of T-cell reconstitution after alpha-beta-depleted transplantation in children. A library of TCRbeta sequences, prepared with unique molecular identifiers, was generated. One entry per CDR3 protein results from TCRdb running MiXCR on the PCR reads. Among roughly 500,000 distinct CDR3 sequences listed, roughly 33% were seen once. The table lists this clonotype with a few counts. V shed 5 bases, J shed 2 bases, and the junction held 2 bases outside the gene matches. The CDR3 loop spans 13 amino acids. CDR1 SEHNR and CDR2 FQNEAQ come from the germline V gene (reference sequence).

This sequence joins TRBV7-9 and TRBJ2-5; 7 bases are a match to TRBD1. The specimen comprised PBMCs from the stem cell graft donor, sampled from the stem cell graft. The source of this sequence is a human donor who donated a stem cell graft to a child with aplastic anemia. The CDR3 DNA follows: TGTGCCAGCAGCATGGGACAGCAAGAGACCCAGTACTTC. It translates to CASSMGQQETQYF.